Following are 2 T cell receptor beta chains from one sample sequenced in a study of cytomegalovirus exposure and HLA in healthy donors (dated by TCRdb to about 2017). The library came from the immunoSEQ multiplex PCR assay. For the multiplex PCR, a mixture combining 60 forward primers for TCR Vbeta segments and 13 reverse primers for TCR Jbeta segments was used. TCRdb holds this immuneACCESS table with in-frame rearrangements only. Some clones are missing; in checked studies, unresolved V genes explain under half, and the rest has no known cause. The sample table holds 150,000 to 200,000 clones, of which about 74% were seen once. Around 3.1% of the sample goes to the ten largest clones. What was sequenced was PBMCs. The receptors shown here come from a male donor in good health and CMV-seronegative.

The chain recombines TRBV4-1 with TRBJ1-1; D may be TRBD1 (5 bases). Per the germline V gene, CDR1 is MGHRA and CDR2 is YSYEKL. This CDR3 spans 13 amino acids. Trimming took 5 bases from V and 10 from J, leaving 17 bases between them. The CDR3 sequence is CASSRGPALVAFF. The CDR3 bases are TGCGCCAGCAGCAGGGGCCCTGCACTCGTAGCTTTCTTT.

This chain connects TRBV5-1 to TRBJ2-7, with a tentative D call TRBD2 (5 bases). The V end lost 5 bases, the J end lost 3 bases, and 18 bases lay between the germline ends. CDR3 size: 15 residues. Germline V lookup: CDR1 SGHRS, CDR2 YFSETQ. The CDR3 is CASRFTPSAGYEQYF. CDR3 nucleotide sequence: TGCGCCAGCAGATTCACCCCCTCGGCGGGCTACGAGCAGTACTTC.